This T cell receptor (beta chain) was captured by sequencing in a study of T cells after yellow fever vaccination. Study overall: Preparation of fractions with low cell numbers was performed using SMART-Seq v4 Ultra Low Input.

Universal primer sites and UMIs were introduced during 5'RACE template-switching synthesis of TCR cDNA. One entry per CDR3 protein results from TCRdb running MiXCR on the 5' RACE reads. The data show about 340,000 distinct CDR3 sequences, roughly 8.7% seen once. Sequenced material: PBMCs, taken on the day of the first yellow fever vaccination. The sequence was collected from a man aged 18 to 30 who received the YFV17D yellow fever vaccine.

This CDR3 is CASSLRQGGTQYF. The CDR3 DNA is TGTGCCAGCAGTTTGAGGCAGGGTGGGACCCAGTACTTC. V is TRBV12-3 or TRBV12-4 and J is TRBJ2-5; tentatively, D is TRBD1 (5 bases). The CDR3 is 13 amino acids. Trimming cost V 3 bases and J 7 bases, with 12 bases left between them.